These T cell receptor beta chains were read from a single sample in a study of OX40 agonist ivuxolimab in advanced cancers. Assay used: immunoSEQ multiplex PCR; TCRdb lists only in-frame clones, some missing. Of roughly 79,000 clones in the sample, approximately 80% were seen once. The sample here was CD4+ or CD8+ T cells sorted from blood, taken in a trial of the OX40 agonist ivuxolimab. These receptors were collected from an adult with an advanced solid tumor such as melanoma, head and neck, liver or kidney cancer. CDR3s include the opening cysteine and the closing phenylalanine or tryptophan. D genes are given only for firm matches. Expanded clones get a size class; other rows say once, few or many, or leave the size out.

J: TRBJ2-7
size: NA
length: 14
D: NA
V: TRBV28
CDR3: CASTFAGRNYEQYF
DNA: TGTGCCAGCACCTTTGCGGGCAGAAACTACGAGCAGTACTTC

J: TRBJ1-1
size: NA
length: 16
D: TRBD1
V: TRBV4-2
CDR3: CASSQQGQGIGTEAFF
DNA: TGTGCCAGCAGCCAACAGGGACAGGGCATAGGCACTGAAGCTTTCTTT

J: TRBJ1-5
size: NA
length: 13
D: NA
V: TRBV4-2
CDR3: CASSQDSRVTQHF
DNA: TGTGCCAGCAGCCAAGACTCGAGAGTTACCCAGCATTTT

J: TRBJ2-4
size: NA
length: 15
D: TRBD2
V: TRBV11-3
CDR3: CASSLDHGEGNIQYF
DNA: TGTGCCAGCAGCTTAGATCATGGGGAGGGGAACATTCAGTACTTC

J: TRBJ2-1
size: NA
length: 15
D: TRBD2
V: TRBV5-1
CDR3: CASGSPGLASNEQFF
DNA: TGCGCCAGCGGCTCTCCGGGACTAGCTAGTAATGAGCAGTTCTTC

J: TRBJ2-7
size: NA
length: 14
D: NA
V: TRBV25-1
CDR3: CASSGEATGYEQYF
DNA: TGTGCCAGCAGTGGTGAAGCGACAGGCTACGAGCAGTACTTC

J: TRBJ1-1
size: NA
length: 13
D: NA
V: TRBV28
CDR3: CASWSRPNTEAFF
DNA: TGTGCCAGCTGGAGCCGCCCTAACACTGAAGCTTTCTTT

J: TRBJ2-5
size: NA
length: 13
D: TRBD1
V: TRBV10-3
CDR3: CAIRPQGGETQYF
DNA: TGTGCCATCAGACCACAGGGGGGAGAGACCCAGTACTTC

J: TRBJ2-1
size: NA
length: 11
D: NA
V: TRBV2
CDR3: CASSGYFEQFF
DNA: TGTGCCAGCAGTGGATATTTCGAGCAGTTCTTC

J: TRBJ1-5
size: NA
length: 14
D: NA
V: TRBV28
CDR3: CASSSAQGPTPQHF
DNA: TGTGCCAGCAGTTCCGCTCAGGGGCCCACGCCCCAGCATTTT

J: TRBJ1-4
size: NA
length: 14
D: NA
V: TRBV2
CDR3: CASSVMGGDEKLFF
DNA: TGTGCCAGCAGTGTGATGGGGGGCGATGAAAAACTGTTTTTT

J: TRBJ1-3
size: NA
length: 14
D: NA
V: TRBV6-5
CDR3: CASIKGEGGNTIYF
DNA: TGTGCCAGCATCAAGGGGGAAGGTGGAAACACCATATATTTT

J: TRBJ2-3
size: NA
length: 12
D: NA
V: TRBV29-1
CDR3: CSGDRSTDTQYF
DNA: TGCAGCGGAGACAGGAGCACAGATACGCAGTATTTT

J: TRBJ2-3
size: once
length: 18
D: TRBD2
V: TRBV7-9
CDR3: CASSQRGTGTSGTDTQYF
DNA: TGTGCCAGCAGCCAGAGGGGGACCGGGACTAGCGGCACAGATACGCAGTATTTT

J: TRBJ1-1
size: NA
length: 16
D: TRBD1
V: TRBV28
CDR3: CASSAFNRGLYTEAFF
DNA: TGTGCCAGCAGCGCCTTTAACAGGGGTTTGTACACTGAAGCTTTCTTT

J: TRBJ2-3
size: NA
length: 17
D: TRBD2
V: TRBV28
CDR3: CASSRTSGGARTDTQYF
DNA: TGTGCCAGCAGCCGGACTAGCGGGGGGGCTCGCACAGATACGCAGTATTTT

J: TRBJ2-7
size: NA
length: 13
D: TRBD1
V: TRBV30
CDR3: CAWKTGGFYEQYF
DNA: TGTGCCTGGAAGACAGGGGGCTTCTACGAGCAGTACTTC

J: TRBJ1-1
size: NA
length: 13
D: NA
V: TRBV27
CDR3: CASSFGPNTEAFF
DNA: TGTGCCAGCAGTTTTGGACCGAACACTGAAGCTTTCTTT

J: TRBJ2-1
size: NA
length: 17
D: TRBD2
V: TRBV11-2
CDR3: CASSLGLAGRSYNEQFF
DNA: TGTGCCAGCAGCTTGGGACTAGCGGGACGGTCCTACAATGAGCAGTTCTTC

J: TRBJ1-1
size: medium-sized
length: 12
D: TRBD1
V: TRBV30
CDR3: CARQGMNTEAFF
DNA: TGTGCCCGACAGGGGATGAACACTGAAGCTTTCTTT

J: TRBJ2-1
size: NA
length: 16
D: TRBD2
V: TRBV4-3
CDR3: CASSQTPAGGLDEQFF
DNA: TGCGCCAGCAGCCAGACCCCCGCGGGAGGTCTGGATGAGCAGTTCTTC

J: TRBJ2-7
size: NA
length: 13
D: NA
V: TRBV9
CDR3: CASSLDSEYEQYF
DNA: TGTGCCAGCAGTTTGGACAGCGAGTACGAGCAGTACTTC

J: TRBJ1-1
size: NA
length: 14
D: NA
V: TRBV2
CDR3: CASSFRVGNTEAFF
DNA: TGTGCCAGCAGCTTCAGGGTTGGAAACACTGAAGCTTTCTTT

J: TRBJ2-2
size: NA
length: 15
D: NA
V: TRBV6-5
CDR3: CASSYFPGLGGELFF
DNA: TGTGCCAGCAGTTACTTTCCGGGGCTTGGCGGGGAGCTGTTTTTT

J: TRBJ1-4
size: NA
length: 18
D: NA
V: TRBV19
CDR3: CASSMGTPSRGANEKLFF
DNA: TGTGCCAGTAGTATGGGGACCCCCTCTAGGGGGGCTAATGAAAAACTGTTTTTT

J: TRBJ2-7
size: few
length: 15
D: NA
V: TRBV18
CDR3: CASSPQGIELHEQYF
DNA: TGTGCCAGCTCACCGCAGGGAATTGAACTCCACGAGCAGTACTTC

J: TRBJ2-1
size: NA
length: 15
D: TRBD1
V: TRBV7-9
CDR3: CASSLAGTAYNEQFF
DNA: TGTGCCAGCAGCCTCGCCGGGACAGCCTACAATGAGCAGTTCTTC

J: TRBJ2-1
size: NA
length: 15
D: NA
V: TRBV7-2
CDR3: CASSSQTHKGNEQFF
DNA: TGTGCCAGCAGCTCCCAAACCCACAAGGGCAATGAGCAGTTCTTC

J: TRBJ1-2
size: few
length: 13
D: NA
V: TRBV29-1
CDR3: CSVEDRQLYGYTF
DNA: TGCAGCGTTGAAGATCGGCAGTTATATGGCTACACCTTC

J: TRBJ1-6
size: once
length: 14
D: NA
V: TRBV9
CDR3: CASSSQGGNSPLHF
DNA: TGTGCCAGCAGCTCACAGGGAGGTAATTCACCCCTCCACTTT

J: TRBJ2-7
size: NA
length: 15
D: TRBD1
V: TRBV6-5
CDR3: CASSAAGTGAYEQYF
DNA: TGTGCCAGCAGTGCCGCCGGGACAGGCGCCTACGAGCAGTACTTC

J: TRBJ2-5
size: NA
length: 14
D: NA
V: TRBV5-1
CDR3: CASSQGGFQETQYF
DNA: TGCGCCAGCAGCCAAGGGGGTTTCCAAGAGACCCAGTACTTC

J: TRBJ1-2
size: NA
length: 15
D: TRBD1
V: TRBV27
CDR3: CASSSDRGANYGYTF
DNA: TGTGCCAGCAGCTCAGACAGGGGGGCTAACTATGGCTACACCTTC

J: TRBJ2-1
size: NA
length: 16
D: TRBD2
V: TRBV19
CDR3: CASSSFGGAHRNEQFF
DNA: TGTGCCAGTAGTAGTTTCGGGGGGGCTCATCGAAATGAGCAGTTCTTC

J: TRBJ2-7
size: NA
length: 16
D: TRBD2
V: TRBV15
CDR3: CATSRGAGGGGDEQYF
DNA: TGTGCCACCAGCAGGGGGGCGGGAGGGGGCGGCGACGAGCAGTACTTC

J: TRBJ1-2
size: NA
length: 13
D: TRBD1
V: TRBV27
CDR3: CASANDRGYGYTF
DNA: TGTGCCAGCGCGAATGACAGGGGCTATGGCTACACCTTC

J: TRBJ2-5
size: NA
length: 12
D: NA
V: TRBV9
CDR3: CASSVDEETQYF
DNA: TGTGCCAGCAGCGTAGATGAAGAGACCCAGTACTTC

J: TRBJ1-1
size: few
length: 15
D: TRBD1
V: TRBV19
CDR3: CASRQGVGLNTEAFF
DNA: TGTGCCTCACGACAGGGGGTTGGGTTGAACACTGAAGCTTTCTTT

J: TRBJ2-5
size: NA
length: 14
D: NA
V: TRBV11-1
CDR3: CASSLDTGLKTQYF
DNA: TGTGCCAGCAGCTTAGATACAGGGTTGAAGACCCAGTACTTC

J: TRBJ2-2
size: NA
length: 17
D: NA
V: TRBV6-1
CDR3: CASSQGRKTANTGELFF
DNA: TGTGCCAGCAGTCAAGGCCGGAAGACAGCGAACACCGGGGAGCTGTTTTTT

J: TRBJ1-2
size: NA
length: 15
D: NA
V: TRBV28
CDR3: CASSLSGGPPYGYTF
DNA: TGTGCCAGCAGTTTGTCGGGGGGTCCTCCCTATGGCTACACCTTC

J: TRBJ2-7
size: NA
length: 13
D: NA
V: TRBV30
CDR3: CAWSPGVSYEQYF
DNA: TGTGCCTGGAGCCCCGGGGTCTCCTACGAGCAGTACTTC

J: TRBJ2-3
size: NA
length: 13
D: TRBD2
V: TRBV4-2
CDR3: CASSHASGDTQYF
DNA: TGTGCCAGCAGCCATGCTAGCGGAGATACGCAGTATTTT

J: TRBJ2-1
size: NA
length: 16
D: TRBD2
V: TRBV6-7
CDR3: CASSYATSGSLNEQFF
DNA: TGTGCCAGCAGTTACGCGACTAGCGGGAGTCTTAATGAGCAGTTCTTC

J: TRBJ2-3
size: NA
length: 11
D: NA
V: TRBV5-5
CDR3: CASVAPDTQYF
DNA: TGTGCCAGCGTCGCACCCGATACGCAGTATTTT

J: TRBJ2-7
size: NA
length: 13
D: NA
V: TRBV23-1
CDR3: CASEGEVSYEQYF
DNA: TGCGCCAGCGAGGGGGAGGTGTCCTACGAGCAGTACTTC